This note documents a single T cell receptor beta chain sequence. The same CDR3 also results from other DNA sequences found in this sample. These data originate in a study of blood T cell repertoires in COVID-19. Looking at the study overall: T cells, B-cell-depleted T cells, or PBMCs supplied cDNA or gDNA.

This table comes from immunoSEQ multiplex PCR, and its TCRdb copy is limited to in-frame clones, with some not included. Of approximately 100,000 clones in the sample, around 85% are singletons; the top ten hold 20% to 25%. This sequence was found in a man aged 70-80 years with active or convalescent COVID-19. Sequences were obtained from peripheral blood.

The CDR3 loop reads CASSVGTSGGYTDTQYF. The DNA for the CDR3 is TGTGCCAGCAGCGTAGGGACCAGCGGGGGATACACAGATACGCAGTATTTT. The J gene is TRBJ2-3, the V gene TRBV9; 8 bases are shared with TRBD2. The CDR3 extends over 17 amino acids. Trimming at V came to 0 bases and at J to 2 bases, leaving 8 bases not matched to a gene. CDR1 is SGDLS and CDR2 is YYNGEE in the germline V gene.